This T cell receptor beta chain was retrieved from a study of T cell responses to AZD1222 COVID-19 vaccine. On this clone itself: The antigen remains unidentified.

The table came from immunoSEQ multiplex PCR; TCRdb's copy has only in-frame clones and leaves some out. The sample shows under 170,000 clones, more than 85% of them seen only once. Study-wide results and limits: Unmutated variant regions are reportedly targeted by nearly half of spike-specific TCRs. Once two AZD1222 doses were given, Spike-specific TCR breadth and depth went up. Donors were chiefly white British, with a greater number of females, and clonal diversity was perhaps underestimated.

The CDR3 contains 14 residues. V was clipped by 8 bases and J by 5 bases, with 16 bases between them. Germline-derived CDR1 and CDR2 are ENHRY and SYGVKD. The analysis combined second doses at about 4 or about 12 weeks. This chain uses TRBV10-3 with TRBJ1-5; a weak D match, TRBD1 (5 bases). The material sequenced was peripheral blood, taken 28 days after the second AZD1222 dose. This TCR came from an adult who received the AZD1222 COVID-19 vaccine. The CDR3 nucleotides read TGTGCCATCGGGTCCGGGACGGCGTATCAGCCCCAGCATTTT. Translated, it gives CAIGSGTAYQPQHF.